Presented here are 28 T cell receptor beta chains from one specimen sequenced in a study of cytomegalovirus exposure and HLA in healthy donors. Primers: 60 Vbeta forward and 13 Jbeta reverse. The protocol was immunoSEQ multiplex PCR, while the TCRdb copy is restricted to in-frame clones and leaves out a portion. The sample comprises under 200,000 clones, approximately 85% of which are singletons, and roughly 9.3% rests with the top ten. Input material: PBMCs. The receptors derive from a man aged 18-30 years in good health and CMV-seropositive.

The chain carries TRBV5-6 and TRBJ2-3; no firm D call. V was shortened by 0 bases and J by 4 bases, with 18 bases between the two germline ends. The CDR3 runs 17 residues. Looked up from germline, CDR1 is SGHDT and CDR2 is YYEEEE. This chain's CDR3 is CASSLGLVVSFADTQYF. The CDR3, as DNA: TGTGCCAGCAGCTTGGGACTTGTCGTGTCCTTTGCAGATACGCAGTATTTT.

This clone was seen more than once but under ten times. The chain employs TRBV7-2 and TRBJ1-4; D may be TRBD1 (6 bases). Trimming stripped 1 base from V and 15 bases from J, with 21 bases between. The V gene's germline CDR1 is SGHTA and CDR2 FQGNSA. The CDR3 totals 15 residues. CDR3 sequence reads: CASSLVGGGVNGMFF. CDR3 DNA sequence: TGTGCCAGCAGCTTAGTAGGGGGGGGAGTGAACGGGATGTTTTTT.

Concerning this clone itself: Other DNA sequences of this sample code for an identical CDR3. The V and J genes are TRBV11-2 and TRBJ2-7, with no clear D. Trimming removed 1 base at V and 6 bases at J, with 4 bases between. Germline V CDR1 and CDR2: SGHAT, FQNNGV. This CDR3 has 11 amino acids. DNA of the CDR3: TGTGCCAGCAGCTTAGGTCGCGAGCAGTACTTC. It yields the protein CASSLGREQYF. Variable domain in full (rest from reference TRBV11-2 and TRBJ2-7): EAGVAQSPRYKIIEKRQSVAFWCNPISGHATLYWYQQILGQGPKLLIQFQNNGVVDDSQLPKDRFSAERLKGVDSTLKIQPAKLEDSAVYLCASSLGREQYFGPGTRLTVT.

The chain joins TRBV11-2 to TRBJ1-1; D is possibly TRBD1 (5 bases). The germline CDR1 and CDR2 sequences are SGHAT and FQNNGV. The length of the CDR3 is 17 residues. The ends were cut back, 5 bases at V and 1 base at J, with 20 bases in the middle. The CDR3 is CASSTIMGGRGNTEAFF. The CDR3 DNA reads TGTGCCAGCAGCACAATAATGGGGGGGAGGGGGAACACTGAAGCTTTCTTT. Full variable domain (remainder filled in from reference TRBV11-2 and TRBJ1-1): EAGVAQSPRYKIIEKRQSVAFWCNPISGHATLYWYQQILGQGPKLLIQFQNNGVVDDSQLPKDRFSAERLKGVDSTLKIQPAKLEDSAVYLCASSTIMGGRGNTEAFFGQGTRLTVV.

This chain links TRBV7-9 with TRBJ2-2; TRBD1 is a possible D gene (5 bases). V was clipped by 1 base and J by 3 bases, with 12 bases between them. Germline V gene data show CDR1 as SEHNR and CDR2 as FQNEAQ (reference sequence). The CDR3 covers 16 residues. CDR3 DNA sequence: TGTGCCAGCAGCTTAGATGCGACAGCTTACACCGGGGAGCTGTTTTTT. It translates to CASSLDATAYTGELFF.

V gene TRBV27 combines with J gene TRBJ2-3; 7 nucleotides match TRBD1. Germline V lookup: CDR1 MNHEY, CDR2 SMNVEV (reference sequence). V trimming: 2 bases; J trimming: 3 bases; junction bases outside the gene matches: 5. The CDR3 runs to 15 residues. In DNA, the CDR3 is TGTGCCAGCAGTTTAATAGGGGGCAGGACAGATACGCAGTATTTT. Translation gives CASSLIGGRTDTQYF.

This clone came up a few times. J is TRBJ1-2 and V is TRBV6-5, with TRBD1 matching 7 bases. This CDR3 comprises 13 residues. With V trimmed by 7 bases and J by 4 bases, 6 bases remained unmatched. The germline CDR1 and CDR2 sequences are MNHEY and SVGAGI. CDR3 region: CASILQGIYGYTF. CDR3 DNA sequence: TGTGCCAGCATATTACAGGGGATCTATGGCTACACCTTC.

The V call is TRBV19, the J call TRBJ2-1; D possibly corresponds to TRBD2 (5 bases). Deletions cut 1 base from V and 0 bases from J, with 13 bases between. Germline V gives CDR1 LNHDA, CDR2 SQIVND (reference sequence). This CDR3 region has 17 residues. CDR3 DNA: TGTGCCAGTAGTATAGGTGCTGGACTGAGCTCCTACAATGAGCAGTTCTTC. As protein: CASSIGAGLSSYNEQFF.

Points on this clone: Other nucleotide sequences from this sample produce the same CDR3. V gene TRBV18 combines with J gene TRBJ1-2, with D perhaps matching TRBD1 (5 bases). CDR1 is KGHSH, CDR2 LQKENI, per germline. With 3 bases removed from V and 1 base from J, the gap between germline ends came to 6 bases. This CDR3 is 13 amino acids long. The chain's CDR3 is CASSPDSNYGYTF. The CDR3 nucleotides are TGTGCCAGCTCACCCGACAGTAACTATGGCTACACCTTC.

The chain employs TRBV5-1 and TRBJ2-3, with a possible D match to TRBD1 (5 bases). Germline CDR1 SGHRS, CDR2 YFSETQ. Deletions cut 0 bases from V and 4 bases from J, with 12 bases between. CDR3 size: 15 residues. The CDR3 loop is CASSLASPRADTQYF. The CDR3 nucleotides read TGCGCCAGCAGCTTGGCTAGTCCCAGGGCAGATACGCAGTATTTT.

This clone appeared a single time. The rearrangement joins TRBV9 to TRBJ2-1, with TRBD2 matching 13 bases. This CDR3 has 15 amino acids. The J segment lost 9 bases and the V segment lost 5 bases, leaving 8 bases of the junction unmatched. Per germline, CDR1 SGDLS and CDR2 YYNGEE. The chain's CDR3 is CASSYTSGGAGEQFF. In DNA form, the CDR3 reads TGTGCCAGCAGTTATACTAGCGGGGGGGCTGGTGAGCAGTTCTTC.

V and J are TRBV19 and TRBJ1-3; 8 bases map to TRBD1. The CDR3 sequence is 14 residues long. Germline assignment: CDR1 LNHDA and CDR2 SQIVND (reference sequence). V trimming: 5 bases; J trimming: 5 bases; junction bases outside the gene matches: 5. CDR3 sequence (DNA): TGTGCCAGTAGTTTCGGACAGGGAAGAAACACCATATATTTT. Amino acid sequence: CASSFGQGRNTIYF.

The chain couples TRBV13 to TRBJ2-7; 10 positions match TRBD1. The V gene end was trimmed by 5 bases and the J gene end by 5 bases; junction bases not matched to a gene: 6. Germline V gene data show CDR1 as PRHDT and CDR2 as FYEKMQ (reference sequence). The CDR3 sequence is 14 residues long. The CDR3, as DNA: TGTGCCAGCAGCCGGGGACAGGGGAAGGACGAGCAGTACTTC. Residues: CASSRGQGKDEQYF.

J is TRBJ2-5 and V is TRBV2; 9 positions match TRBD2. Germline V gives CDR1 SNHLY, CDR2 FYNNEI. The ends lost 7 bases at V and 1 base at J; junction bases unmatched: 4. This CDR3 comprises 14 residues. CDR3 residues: CASKRGATQETQYF. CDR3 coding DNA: TGTGCCAGCAAGCGGGGGGCGACCCAAGAGACCCAGTACTTC.

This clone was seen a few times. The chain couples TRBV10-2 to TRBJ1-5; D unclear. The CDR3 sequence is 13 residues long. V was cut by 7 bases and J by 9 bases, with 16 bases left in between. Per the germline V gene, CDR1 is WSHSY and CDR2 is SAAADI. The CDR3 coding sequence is TGCGCCAGCAATTCCGGGGTTTCGGGGCCCCAGCATTTT. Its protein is CASNSGVSGPQHF.

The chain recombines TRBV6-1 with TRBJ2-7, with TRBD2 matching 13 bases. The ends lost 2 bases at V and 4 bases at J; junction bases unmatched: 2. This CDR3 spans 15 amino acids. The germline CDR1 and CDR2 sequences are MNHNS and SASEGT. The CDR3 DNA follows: TGTGCCAGCAGTGAAAGGACTAGCGGGGGTTACGAGCAGTACTTC. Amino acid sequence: CASSERTSGGYEQYF.

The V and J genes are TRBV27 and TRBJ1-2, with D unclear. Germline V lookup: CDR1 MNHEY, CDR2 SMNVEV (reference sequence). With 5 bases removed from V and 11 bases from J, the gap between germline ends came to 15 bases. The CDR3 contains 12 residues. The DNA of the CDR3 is TGTGCCAGCAGTACCGGGTCCATCGGTTACACCTTC. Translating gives CASSTGSIGYTF.

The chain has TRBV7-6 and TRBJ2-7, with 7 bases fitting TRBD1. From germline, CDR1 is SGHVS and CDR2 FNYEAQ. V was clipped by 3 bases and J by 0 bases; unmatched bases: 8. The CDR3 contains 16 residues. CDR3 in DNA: TGTGCCAGCAGCTTTACCTGGACAGGCAACTCCTACGAGCAGTACTTC. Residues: CASSFTWTGNSYEQYF.

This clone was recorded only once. The CDR3 DNA reads TGCGCCAGCAGCCCCAGGGAGGGTGAGTCGGACACTGAAGCTTTCTTT. This gives the protein CASSPREGESDTEAFF. The V gene is TRBV5-1, the J gene TRBJ1-1; TRBD1 might be the D (5 bases). The CDR3 extends over 16 amino acids. Germline V gene sequence: CDR1 SGHRS, CDR2 YFSETQ. V was pared by 4 bases and J by 3 bases, with 19 bases between.

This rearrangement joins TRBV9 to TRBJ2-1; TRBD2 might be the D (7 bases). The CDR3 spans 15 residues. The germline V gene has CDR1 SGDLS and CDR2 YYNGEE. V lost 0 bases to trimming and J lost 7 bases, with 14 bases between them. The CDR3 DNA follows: TGTGCCAGCAGCGTAGAGGGGGGGGCAAGGAATGAGCAGTTCTTC. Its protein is CASSVEGGARNEQFF.

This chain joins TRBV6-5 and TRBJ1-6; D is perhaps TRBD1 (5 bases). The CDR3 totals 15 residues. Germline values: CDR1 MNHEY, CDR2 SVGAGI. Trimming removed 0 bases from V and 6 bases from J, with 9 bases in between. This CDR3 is CASSYSDSPNSPLHF. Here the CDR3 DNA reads TGTGCCAGCAGTTACTCTGACAGTCCTAATTCACCCCTCCACTTT.

CDR3 sequence: CASSFPKSPNQPQHF. The CDR3 coding sequence is TGCGCCAGCAGCTTCCCGAAGAGTCCAAATCAGCCCCAGCATTTT. The genes are TRBV5-1 and TRBJ1-5; D is undetermined. Germline V gene lookup returns CDR1 SGHRS and CDR2 YFSETQ. The CDR3 length is 15 residues. Between the trimmed V and J ends, which lost 2 bases and 4 bases, there was a span of 13 bases.

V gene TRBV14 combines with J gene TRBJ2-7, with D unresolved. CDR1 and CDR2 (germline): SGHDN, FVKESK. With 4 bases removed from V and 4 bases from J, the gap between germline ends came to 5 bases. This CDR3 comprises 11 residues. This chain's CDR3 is CASSPSYEQYF. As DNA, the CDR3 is TGTGCCAGCAGCCCCTCTTACGAGCAGTACTTC. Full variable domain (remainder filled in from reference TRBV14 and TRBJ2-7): EAGVTQFPSHSVIEKGQTVTLRCDPISGHDNLYWYRRVMGKEIKFLLHFVKESKQDESGMPNNRFLAERTGGTYSTLKVQPAELEDSGVYFCASSPSYEQYFGPGTRLTVT.

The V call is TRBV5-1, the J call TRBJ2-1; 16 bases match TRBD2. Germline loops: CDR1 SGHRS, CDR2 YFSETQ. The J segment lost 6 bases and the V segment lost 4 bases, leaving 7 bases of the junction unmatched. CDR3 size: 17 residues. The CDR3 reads CASSPGLAGGPANEQFF. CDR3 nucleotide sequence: TGCGCCAGCAGCCCGGGACTAGCGGGGGGGCCAGCCAATGAGCAGTTCTTC.

Here the CDR3 DNA reads TGTGCCAGCAGCCAAAGACTAGCGGGGCGATACAATGAGCAGTTCTTC. It encodes CASSQRLAGRYNEQFF. The J gene is TRBJ2-1, the V gene TRBV7-9; TRBD2 matches at 11 bases. CDR3 size: 16 residues. The V gene end was trimmed by 5 bases and the J gene end by 4 bases; junction bases not matched to a gene: 7. CDR1 is SEHNR, CDR2 FQNEAQ, per germline (reference sequence). The variable domain in full, with the rest retrieved from reference TRBV7-9 and TRBJ2-1, is DTGVSQNPRHKITKRGQNVTFRCDPISEHNRLYWYRQTLGQGPEFLTYFQNEAQLEKSRLLSDRFSAERPKGSFSTLEIQRTEQGDSAMYLCASSQRLAGRYNEQFFGPGTRLTVL.

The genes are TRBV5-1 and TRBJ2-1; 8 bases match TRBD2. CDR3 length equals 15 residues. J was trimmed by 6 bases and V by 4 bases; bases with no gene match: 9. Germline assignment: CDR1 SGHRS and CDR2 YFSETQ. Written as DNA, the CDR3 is TGCGCCAGCAGCCCGGACCGGGGGGGCCCCAATGAGCAGTTCTTC. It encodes CASSPDRGGPNEQFF.

The CDR3 DNA reads TGCGCCAGCAGCCCTAACCAGGCGGGGGCTTGGGCACGAGAGACCCAGTACTTC. Its protein product is CASSPNQAGAWARETQYF. This chain connects TRBV4-3 to TRBJ2-5, with D possibly being TRBD2 (7 bases). From germline, CDR1 is LGHNA and CDR2 YSLEER. V lost 4 bases and J lost 4, with 25 bases in between. The CDR3 has 18 residues.

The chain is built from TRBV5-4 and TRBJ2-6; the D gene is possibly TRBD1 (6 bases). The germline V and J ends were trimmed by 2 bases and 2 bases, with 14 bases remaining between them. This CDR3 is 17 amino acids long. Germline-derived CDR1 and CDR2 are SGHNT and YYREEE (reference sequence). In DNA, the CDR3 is TGTGCCAGCAGCTTTGGCCTCTACAGGGCTGGGGCCAACGTCCTGACTTTC. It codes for CASSFGLYRAGANVLTF.